Listed below are T cell receptor beta chains from one sample, sequenced in a study of radiation and T cells in renal cell carcinoma. The method was immunoSEQ multiplex PCR; TCRdb's version includes in-frame clones alone and lacks a portion of them. The sample consists of approximately 90,000 clones, around four fifths of them appearing once. The sample was blood, taken from a patient whose treatment included radiotherapy and nephrectomy. The receptors were gathered from a man aged 45-60 years with renal cell carcinoma. Each CDR3 is given without its conserved first and last residue.

CDR3aa: ASSLTGKQGQNQPQH
len: 15
v_gene: TRBV7-8

CDR3aa: ASMGQIMNTEAF
len: 12
v_gene: TRBV19

CDR3aa: ASSDLRLNTEAF
len: 12
v_gene: TRBV6-1

CDR3aa: ASSPGQGARGYT
len: 12
v_gene: TRBV18

CDR3aa: ASSQGQGGEKLF
len: 12
v_gene: TRBV6-1

CDR3aa: ASSELGGTGSTEAF
len: 14
v_gene: TRBV2

CDR3aa: ASSLELDRTEAF
len: 12
v_gene: TRBV6-6

CDR3aa: ASSVTGDSNQPQH
len: 13
v_gene: TRBV19

CDR3aa: ASSTARGDQPQH
len: 12
v_gene: TRBV28

CDR3aa: ASSLEVGRLF
len: 10
v_gene: TRBV7-8

CDR3aa: ASSLAFLGEQY
len: 11
v_gene: TRBV7-2

CDR3aa: ASSLGGRVSYNEQF
len: 14
v_gene: TRBV13

CDR3aa: ASSLSRGINTEAF
len: 13
v_gene: TRBV4-3

CDR3aa: ATSTQYDQPQH
len: 11
v_gene: TRBV15

CDR3aa: ASSVGRDRSTGELF
len: 14
v_gene: TRBV9

CDR3aa: ASRIAGGHGEQY
len: 12
v_gene: TRBV6-6

CDR3aa: ASSSTGRRSTGELF
len: 14
v_gene: TRBV7-2

CDR3aa: ASSLAGGGKRETQY
len: 14
v_gene: TRBV7-9

CDR3aa: ASGSWREQF
len: 9
v_gene: TRBV28

CDR3aa: ASSLLGAGNTIY
len: 12
v_gene: TRBV6-5

CDR3aa: AWGTWESGYT
len: 10
v_gene: TRBV30

CDR3aa: ASSLDRNGNTIY
len: 12
v_gene: TRBV7-9

CDR3aa: ASSGLGEQY
len: 9
v_gene: TRBV2

CDR3aa: ASSPAGGTNTGELF
len: 14
v_gene: TRBV7-7

CDR3aa: ASSYRSTGELF
len: 11
v_gene: TRBV6-5

CDR3aa: AIRQNYEQY
len: 9
v_gene: TRBV10-3

CDR3aa: ASSPSGFMNTEAF
len: 13
v_gene: TRBV6-4

CDR3aa: AWRGKDGALGVTQY
len: 14
v_gene: TRBV30

CDR3aa: ASSASGTSQTTGELF
len: 15
v_gene: TRBV9

CDR3aa: ASSETGTGGYEQY
len: 13
v_gene: TRBV6-1

CDR3aa: ASSLSGTGAWGYGYT
len: 15
v_gene: TRBV27

CDR3aa: ASSLRPGAADNEQF
len: 14
v_gene: TRBV19

CDR3aa: ASRSREGLVTQY
len: 12
v_gene: TRBV19

CDR3aa: ASSETGTSGSYEQY
len: 14
v_gene: TRBV9

CDR3aa: ASSQGRLAIADTQY
len: 14
v_gene: TRBV4-1

CDR3aa: SVEGVAAYNEQF
len: 12
v_gene: TRBV29-1

CDR3aa: ASSPQGNYGYT
len: 11
v_gene: TRBV6-6

CDR3aa: ASSETSSVTPEQF
len: 13
v_gene: TRBV9

CDR3aa: ASTPGNPGDGYT
len: 12
v_gene: TRBV9

CDR3aa: SARENYGYT
len: 9
v_gene: TRBV20-1

CDR3aa: SVGDRVEAKNIQY
len: 13
v_gene: TRBV29-1

CDR3aa: ASNGQGSHGYT
len: 11
v_gene: TRBV18

CDR3aa: ASSEAFSGYQETQY
len: 14
v_gene: TRBV6-1

CDR3aa: ASSELSRGEGYT
len: 12
v_gene: TRBV25-1

CDR3aa: ASSARGTLNEKLF
len: 13
v_gene: TRBV9

CDR3aa: ASSPPRLAGGTDTQY
len: 15
v_gene: TRBV5-1

CDR3aa: ASSQEKGGADTQY
len: 13
v_gene: TRBV4-2

CDR3aa: ASGPSGGTDTQY
len: 12
v_gene: TRBV6-6

CDR3aa: ASSQVVNSPLH
len: 11
v_gene: TRBV4-1

CDR3aa: ASSQQGTSGNTIY
len: 13
v_gene: TRBV9

CDR3aa: ATARRDVETQY
len: 11
v_gene: TRBV27

CDR3aa: AWSVEVRGLNTEAF
len: 14
v_gene: TRBV30

CDR3aa: ASSPGWGLSGSPQH
len: 14
v_gene: TRBV7-2